This T cell receptor beta chain originates from a study of CD8+ T cells in alopecia areata. Study in general: Treated individuals took tofacitinib by mouth, 5 to 10 mg twice daily. Affected scalp percentage set treated patients' severity scores. Broader study findings: On tofacitinib, scalp and blood still held many of the expanded lesional clones.

To note about this clone: Its antigen is still unknown.

Reverse transcription of extracted RNA yielded cDNA, which provided the sequencing template. Here immunoSEQ multiplex PCR was the method, and the copy in TCRdb shows in-frame clones only, minus some. This table holds about 180,000 clones, roughly 50% found once. Treatment here: oral pan-JAK inhibitor, 5-10 mg twice daily. Samples from alopecia areata patients were lesional scalp punch biopsies and peripheral blood. The CDR3 sequence is 14 residues long. Germline loops: CDR1 LNHDA, CDR2 SQIVND (reference sequence). Trimming at V came to 7 bases and at J to 6 bases, leaving 6 bases not matched to a gene.

The source was CD4+ T cells sorted from blood, collected at approximately week 61, from a patient treated with tofacitinib. The genes are TRBV19 and TRBJ2-3; 11 bases are a match to TRBD1. The sequence came from a human donor with alopecia areata. The CDR3 DNA reads TGTGCCAGTACCAGGACAGGGGGCGCGGATACGCAGTATTTT. It translates to CASTRTGGADTQYF.